Sequencing of this T cell receptor (beta chain) was carried out in a study of CD4 and CD8 cells across lung adenocarcinoma regions. TCRdb reanalysed the PCR reads using MiXCR and keeps one entry per CDR3 protein. The sample has roughly 16,000 distinct CDR3 sequences, roughly 51% seen once; the top ten hold over 25%. Concerning this clonotype itself: One end of the junction fails to match germline, which may point to a read error.

The CDR3 spans 15 residues. CDR1 and CDR2 (germline): MNHNS, SASEGT. The sequenced sample was CD8+ T cells from the center of a lung tumor. The rearrangement joins TRBV6-1 to TRBJ2-4; the D gene is possibly TRBD2 (7 bases). This TCR derives from a female donor with lung adenocarcinoma. The CD4 and CD8 labels of this study may be unreliable. As DNA, the CDR3 is TGTGGCAGCAGCCCGAGGGGGGGGGCCCCAGATATTCAGTATTTC. Residues: CGSSPRGGAPDIQYF.